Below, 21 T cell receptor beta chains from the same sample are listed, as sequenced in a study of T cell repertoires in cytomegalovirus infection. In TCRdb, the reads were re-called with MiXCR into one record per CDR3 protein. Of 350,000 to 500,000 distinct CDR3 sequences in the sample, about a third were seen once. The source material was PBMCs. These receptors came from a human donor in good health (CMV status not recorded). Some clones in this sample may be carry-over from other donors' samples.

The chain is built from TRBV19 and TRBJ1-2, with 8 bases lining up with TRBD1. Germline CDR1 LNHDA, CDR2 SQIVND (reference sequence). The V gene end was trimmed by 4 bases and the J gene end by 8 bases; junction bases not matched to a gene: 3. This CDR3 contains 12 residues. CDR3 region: CASSRTGFGYTF. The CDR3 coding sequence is TGTGCCAGTAGTAGGACAGGGTTCGGCTACACCTTC.

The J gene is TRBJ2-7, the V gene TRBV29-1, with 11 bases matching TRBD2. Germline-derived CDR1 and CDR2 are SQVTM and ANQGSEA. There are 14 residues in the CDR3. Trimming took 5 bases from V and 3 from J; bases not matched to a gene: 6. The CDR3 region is CSVSTSGIVYEQYF. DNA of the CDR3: TGCAGCGTTTCGACTAGCGGGATAGTCTACGAGCAGTACTTC.

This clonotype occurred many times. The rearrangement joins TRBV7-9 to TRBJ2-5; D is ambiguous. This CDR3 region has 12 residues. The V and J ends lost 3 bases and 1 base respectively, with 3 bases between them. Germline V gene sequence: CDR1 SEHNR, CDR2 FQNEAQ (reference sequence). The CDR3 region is CASSFSQETQYF. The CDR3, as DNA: TGTGCCAGCAGCTTCTCCCAAGAGACCCAGTACTTC.

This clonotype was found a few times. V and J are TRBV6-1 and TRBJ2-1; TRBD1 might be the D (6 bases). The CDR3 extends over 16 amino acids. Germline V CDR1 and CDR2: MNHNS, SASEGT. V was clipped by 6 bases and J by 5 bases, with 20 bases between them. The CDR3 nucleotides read TGTGCCAGCAGGGACGTCGGGGACACAAGGGACAATGAGCAGTTCTTC. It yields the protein CASRDVGDTRDNEQFF.

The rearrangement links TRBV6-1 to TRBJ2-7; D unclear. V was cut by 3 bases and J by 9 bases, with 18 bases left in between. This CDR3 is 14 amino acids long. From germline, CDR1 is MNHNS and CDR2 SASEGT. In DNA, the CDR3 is TGTGCCAGCAGTGAGATAAGCAGGTTCGGACCGCAGTACTTC. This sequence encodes CASSEISRFGPQYF.

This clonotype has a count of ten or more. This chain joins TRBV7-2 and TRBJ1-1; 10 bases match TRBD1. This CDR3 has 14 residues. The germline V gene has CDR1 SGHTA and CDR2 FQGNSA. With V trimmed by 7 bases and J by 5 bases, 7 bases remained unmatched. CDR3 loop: CASTPDRGWTEAFF. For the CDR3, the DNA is TGTGCCAGCACCCCGGACAGGGGGTGGACTGAAGCTTTCTTT.

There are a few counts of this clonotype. Here the CDR3 DNA reads TGTGCCAGCAGTGATACCCAGCCCTCCTATAATTCACCCCTCCACTTT. Protein sequence: CASSDTQPSYNSPLHF. V and J are TRBV25-1 and TRBJ1-6, with D hard to call. The CDR3 loop spans 16 amino acids. CDR1 is MGHDK and CDR2 is SYGVNS in the germline V gene. V gave up 3 bases and J gave up 0 bases, with 9 bases separating them.

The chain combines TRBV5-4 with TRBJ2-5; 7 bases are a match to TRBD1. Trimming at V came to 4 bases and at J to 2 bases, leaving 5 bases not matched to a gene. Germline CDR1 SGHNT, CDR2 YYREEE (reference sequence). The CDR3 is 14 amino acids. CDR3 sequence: CASSRGQPQETQYF. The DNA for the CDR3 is TGTGCCAGCAGCCGGGGACAGCCACAAGAGACCCAGTACTTC. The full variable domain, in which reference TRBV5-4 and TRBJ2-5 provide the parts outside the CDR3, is ETGVTQSPTHLIKTRGQQVTLRCSSQSGHNTVSWYQQALGQGPQFIFQYYREEENGRGNFPPRFSGLQFPNYSSELNVNALELDDSALYLCASSRGQPQETQYFGPGTRLLVL.

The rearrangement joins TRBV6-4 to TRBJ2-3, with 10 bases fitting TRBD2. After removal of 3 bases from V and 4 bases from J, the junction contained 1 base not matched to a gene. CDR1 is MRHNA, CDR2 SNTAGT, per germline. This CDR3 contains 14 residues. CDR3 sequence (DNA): TGTGCCAGCAGTGATAGCGGGGGGTCAGATACGCAGTATTTT. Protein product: CASSDSGGSDTQYF.

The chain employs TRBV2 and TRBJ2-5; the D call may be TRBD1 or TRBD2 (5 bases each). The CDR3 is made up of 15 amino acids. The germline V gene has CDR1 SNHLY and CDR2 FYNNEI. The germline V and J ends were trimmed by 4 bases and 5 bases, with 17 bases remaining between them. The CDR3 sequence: CASSGYGAVGETQYF. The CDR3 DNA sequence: TGTGCCAGCAGTGGGTACGGGGCTGTCGGGGAGACCCAGTACTTC. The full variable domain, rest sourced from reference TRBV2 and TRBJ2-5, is EPEVTQTPSHQVTQMGQEVILRCVPISNHLYFYWYRQILGQKVEFLVSFYNNEISEKSEIFDDQFSVERPDGSNFTLKIRSTKLEDSAMYFCASSGYGAVGETQYFGPGTRLLVL.

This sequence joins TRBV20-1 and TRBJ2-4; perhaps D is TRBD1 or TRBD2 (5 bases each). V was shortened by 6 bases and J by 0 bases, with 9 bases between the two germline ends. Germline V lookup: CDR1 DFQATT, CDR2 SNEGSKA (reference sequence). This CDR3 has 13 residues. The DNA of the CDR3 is TGCAGTGCGCCGGGGCTAGCCAAAAACATTCAGTACTTC. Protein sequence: CSAPGLAKNIQYF.

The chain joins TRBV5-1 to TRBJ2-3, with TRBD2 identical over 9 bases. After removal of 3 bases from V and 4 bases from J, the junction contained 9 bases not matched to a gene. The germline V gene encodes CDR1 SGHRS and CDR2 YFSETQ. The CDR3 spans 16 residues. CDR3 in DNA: TGCGCCAGCAGCTCGGGGGCTAGCGGGATACCAGATACGCAGTATTTT. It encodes CASSSGASGIPDTQYF.

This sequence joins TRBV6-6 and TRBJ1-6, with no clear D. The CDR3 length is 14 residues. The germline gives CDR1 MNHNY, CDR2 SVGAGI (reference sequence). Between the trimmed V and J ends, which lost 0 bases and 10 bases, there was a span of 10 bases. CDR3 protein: CASSYSSGDSPLHF. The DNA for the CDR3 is TGTGCCAGCAGTTACTCGTCCGGAGACTCACCCCTCCACTTT.

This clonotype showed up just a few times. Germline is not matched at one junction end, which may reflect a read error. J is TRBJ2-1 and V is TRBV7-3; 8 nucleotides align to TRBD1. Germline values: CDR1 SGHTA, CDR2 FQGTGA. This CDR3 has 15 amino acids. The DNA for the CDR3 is TGTGCCAGCAGCATAACAGGGGGAAGTTCCAATGAGCAGTTCTTC. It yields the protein CASSITGGSSNEQFF.

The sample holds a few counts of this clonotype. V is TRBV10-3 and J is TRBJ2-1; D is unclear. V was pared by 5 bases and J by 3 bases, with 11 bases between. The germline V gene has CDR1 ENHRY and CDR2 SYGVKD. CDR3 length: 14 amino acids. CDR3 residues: CAISPRLDYNEQFF. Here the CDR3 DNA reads TGTGCCATCAGTCCACGCCTAGACTACAATGAGCAGTTCTTC.

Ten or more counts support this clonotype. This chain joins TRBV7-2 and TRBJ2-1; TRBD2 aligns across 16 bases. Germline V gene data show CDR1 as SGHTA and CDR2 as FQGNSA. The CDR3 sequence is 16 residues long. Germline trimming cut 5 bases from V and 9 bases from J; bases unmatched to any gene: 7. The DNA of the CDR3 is TGTGCCAGCAGCAAAACCGGGACTAGCGGGGGGGTTGAGCAGTTCTTC. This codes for CASSKTGTSGGVEQFF.

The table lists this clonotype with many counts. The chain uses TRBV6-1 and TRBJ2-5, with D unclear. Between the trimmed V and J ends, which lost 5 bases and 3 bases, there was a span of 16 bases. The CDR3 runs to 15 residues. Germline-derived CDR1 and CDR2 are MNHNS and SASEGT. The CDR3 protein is CASSSLKGMEETQYF. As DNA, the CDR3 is TGTGCCAGCAGTAGCTTGAAGGGCATGGAAGAGACCCAGTACTTC.

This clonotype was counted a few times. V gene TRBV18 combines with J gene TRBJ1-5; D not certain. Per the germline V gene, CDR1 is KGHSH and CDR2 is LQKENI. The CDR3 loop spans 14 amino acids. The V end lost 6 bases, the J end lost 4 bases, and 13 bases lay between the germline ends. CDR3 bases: TGTGCCAGCTCCCCAGGCTCCACAAATCAGCCCCAGCATTTT. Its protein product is CASSPGSTNQPQHF.

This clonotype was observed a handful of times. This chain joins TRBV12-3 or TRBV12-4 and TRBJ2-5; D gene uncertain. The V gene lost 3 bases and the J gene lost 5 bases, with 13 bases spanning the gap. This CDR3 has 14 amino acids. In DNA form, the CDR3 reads TGTGCCAGCAGTTTGGAGAGAGTGAGGGAGACCCAGTACTTC. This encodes CASSLERVRETQYF.

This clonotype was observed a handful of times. For the CDR3, the DNA is TGCAGCGTTCTGGGTAGTCGGACAGGGTGGATAAATGAGCAGTTCTTC. It codes for CSVLGSRTGWINEQFF. The rearrangement uses TRBV29-1 and TRBJ2-1; 8 bases fit TRBD1. CDR3 length: 16 residues. V dropped 5 bases and J dropped 7; count of bases not matched to a gene: 16. Germline V gene data show CDR1 as SQVTM and CDR2 as ANQGSEA.

The CDR3 spells CATSRERTGGISGNTIYF. The CDR3 region has the DNA TGTGCCACCAGCAGAGAAAGGACAGGGGGGATCTCTGGAAACACCATATATTTT. This chain uses TRBV15 with TRBJ1-3, with 10 bases fitting TRBD1. The CDR3 contains 18 residues. Losses at the gene ends were 0 bases for V and 0 bases for J; bases not matched to a gene: 5. The germline CDR1 and CDR2 sequences are LNHNV and YYDKDF (reference sequence).